What follows is one T cell receptor (beta chain) and its context. The repertoire was sequenced with immunoSEQ multiplex PCR; TCRdb's copy has only in-frame clones and lacks some. This sample has about 480,000 clones, with roughly 87% found just once. This entry is derived from a study of blood T cell repertoires in COVID-19. Looking at the study overall: Donors in the United States, Italy and Spain gave samples during acute or convalescent COVID-19.

The CDR3 runs to 14 residues. Trimming removed 6 bases at V and 0 bases at J, with 6 bases between. CDR1 and CDR2 (germline): MNHEY, SVGAGI. The sample consisted of peripheral blood. This TCR was recovered from a man aged 18 to 30 with COVID-19, enrolled during active disease. The chain links TRBV6-5 to TRBJ2-6; D unresolved. CDR3 in amino acids: CASSTTSGANVLTF. CDR3 in DNA: TGTGCCAGCAGCACAACCTCTGGGGCCAACGTCCTGACTTTC.